This TCR beta chain was identified in a study of T cell responses to AZD1222 COVID-19 vaccine. Study outcomes and limitations: Regions 160-218 and 743-854 held dominance among vaccine-associated CD4 TCRs, which spanned spike.

The table came from immunoSEQ multiplex PCR; TCRdb's copy has only in-frame clones and leaves some out. The sample has 110,000 to 150,000 clones, roughly 88% seen once. This clone was recorded once. Its specificity is unknown. V was pared by 4 bases and J by 3 bases, with 4 bases of the junction left unmatched. In germline, CDR1 is SGHNT, CDR2 YYREEE (reference sequence). The CDR3 sequence is 14 residues long. The sequence came from an adult in good health. The chain couples TRBV5-4 to TRBJ2-7; 10 positions agree with TRBD1. The source material was peripheral blood, sampled on day 0 of AZD1222 vaccination. CDR3 DNA: TGTGCCAGCAGCGGGACAGGGGCCAACTACGAGCAGTACTTC. Protein: CASSGTGANYEQYF.